The T cell receptor (beta chain) described here comes from a study of beta chain features in type 1 diabetes. Germline CDR1 is SEHNR and CDR2 is FQNEAQ (reference sequence). The CDR3 length is 16 residues. The V and J ends lost 8 bases and 1 base, in that order; junction bases with no gene match: 12. Donors contributed one heparinised blood draw apiece, averaging roughly 0.12 L. About this clone itself: The target antigen is unknown.

Every isolated RNA sample was fully reverse transcribed, so sequencing captured expressed TCRB transcripts. TCRdb keeps only in-frame clones here, not all; method: immunoSEQ multiplex PCR. The data hold around 340,000 clones, with roughly 9% observed a single time. Study-level findings and limits: VDJ junctions in type 1 diabetes patients carried more deletions and fewer insertions. In every one of the four CD4+ subsets, TCRB CDR3s were moderately but significantly shorter in Type 1 diabetes patients.

This sequence was found in a man aged 25 to 40 with type 1 diabetes. The chain combines TRBV7-9 with TRBJ2-3; 7 positions match TRBD1. Sequencing used central memory CD4+ T cells from blood. The CDR3 protein is CASSPDRVRGTDTQYF. DNA of the CDR3: TGTGCCAGCTCCCCAGACAGGGTACGGGGCACAGATACGCAGTATTTT.